This passage covers 21 T cell receptor beta chains from one sample sequenced in a study of shared clonotypes between healthy human individuals. The table came from immunoSEQ multiplex PCR; TCRdb's copy has only in-frame clones and leaves some out. The sample yields some 2.1 million clones, approximately 95% seen once. The material sequenced was naive CD4+ T cells sorted from blood. Subset in this sample: CD45RA+ positively selected. The receptors derive from a man aged 18 to 29 in good health.

The genes are TRBV5-4 and TRBJ1-3; 9 bases fit TRBD1. J was trimmed by 4 bases and V by 5 bases; bases with no gene match: 7. Per the germline V gene, CDR1 is SGHNT and CDR2 is YYREEE (reference sequence). The CDR3 runs 15 residues. Here the CDR3 reads CASSLDRGTGNTIYF. CDR3 DNA sequence: TGTGCCAGCAGTCTAGACAGGGGGACAGGAAACACCATATATTTT. Full variable domain (missing parts from reference TRBV5-4 and TRBJ1-3): ETGVTQSPTHLIKTRGQQVTLRCSSQSGHNTVSWYQQALGQGPQFIFQYYREEENGRGNFPPRFSGLQFPNYSSELNVNALELDDSALYLCASSLDRGTGNTIYFGEGSWLTVV.

This chain connects TRBV5-4 to TRBJ1-2; 7 nucleotides agree with TRBD1. Germline lookup yields CDR1 SGHNT and CDR2 YYREEE (reference sequence). V was pared by 3 bases and J by 4 bases, with 3 bases of the junction left unmatched. The CDR3 spans 13 residues. Here the CDR3 reads CASSSTGTYGYTF. In DNA form, the CDR3 reads TGTGCCAGCAGCTCGACAGGGACCTATGGCTACACCTTC.

The CDR3 coding sequence is TGTGCCAGCAGAAAGATGGGGGCCAACGTCCTGACTTTC. As protein: CASRKMGANVLTF. The chain uses TRBV9 and TRBJ2-6; D ambiguous. This CDR3 is built from 13 residues. Trimming cost V 5 bases and J 4 bases, with 7 bases left between them. Germline CDR1 reads SGDLS; CDR2 reads YYNGEE.

This clone was observed a few times. Different DNA sequences within this sample yield the same CDR3. The V gene is TRBV6-5, the J gene TRBJ1-1, with TRBD1 matching over 7 bases. V shed 4 bases, J shed 4 bases, and the junction held 0 bases outside the gene matches. Germline CDR1 MNHEY, CDR2 SVGAGI. CDR3 length: 12 amino acids. The CDR3 protein is CASSSGGTEAFF. CDR3 nucleotides: TGTGCCAGCAGTTCAGGGGGCACTGAAGCTTTCTTT.

The gene calls are TRBV11-3 and TRBJ1-2, with 7 bases fitting TRBD1. CDR1 and CDR2 (germline): SGHNT, YENEEA. The CDR3 is made up of 14 amino acids. V shed 3 bases and J 11 bases; nucleotides not matched to a gene: 12. CDR3 sequence (DNA): TGTGCCAGCAGCTTCCGTGACAGGGACAGTAGATACACCTTC. Its translation: CASSFRDRDSRYTF.

This chain uses TRBV14 with TRBJ2-5, with TRBD2 matching 8 bases. The CDR3 consists of 13 residues. Germline V gives CDR1 SGHDN, CDR2 FVKESK. Trimming removed 4 bases from V and 7 bases from J; junction bases left unmatched: 5. This chain's CDR3 is CASSPGLVGTQYF. The CDR3 DNA follows: TGTGCCAGCAGCCCGGGACTAGTGGGGACCCAGTACTTC.

The chain couples TRBV27 to TRBJ2-7; the D call may be TRBD1 or TRBD2 (6 bases each). V lost 1 base and J lost 7, with 23 bases in between. CDR1 is MNHEY and CDR2 is SMNVEV in the germline V gene (reference sequence). The CDR3 is 17 residues long. The CDR3 region is CASSLLGRVGGAEEQYF. CDR3 coding DNA: TGTGCCAGCAGTTTATTAGGCCGCGTGGGGGGCGCAGAGGAGCAGTACTTC.

The chain joins TRBV6-5 to TRBJ2-7; maybe TRBD2 (6 bases). This CDR3 is built from 14 residues. Looked up from germline, CDR1 is MNHEY and CDR2 is SVGAGI. V lost 0 bases and J lost 5, with 11 bases in between. In nucleotides, the CDR3 is TGTGCCAGCAGTTACTCGAGGAGGGGCCACGAGCAGTACTTC. It codes for CASSYSRRGHEQYF.

The chain recombines TRBV7-9 with TRBJ1-1; D not certain. The CDR3 is made up of 14 amino acids. Trimming took off 5 bases at V and 3 bases at J, with 13 bases between the two ends. Germline V gene lookup returns CDR1 SEHNR and CDR2 FQNEAQ (reference sequence). The CDR3 loop reads CASSGVGGYTEAFF. CDR3 nucleotides: TGTGCCAGCAGCGGGGTAGGCGGTTACACTGAAGCTTTCTTT.

The CDR3 DNA is TGTGCCAGCTCACCACCATTGCGGCGCTATGGCTACACCTTC. Translated, it gives CASSPPLRRYGYTF. The rearrangement joins TRBV18 to TRBJ1-2; D remains unclear. Germline-derived CDR1 and CDR2 are KGHSH and LQKENI. The length of the CDR3 is 14 residues. V lost 0 bases to trimming and J lost 4 bases, with 9 bases between them.

CDR3 nucleotide sequence: TGTGCCAGCACCAAAGGTGGACCCAAGGAGACCCAGTACTTC. Translating it yields CASTKGGPKETQYF. The V call is TRBV2, the J call TRBJ2-5; D call uncertain. Germline CDR1 is SNHLY and CDR2 is FYNNEI. V was shortened by 7 bases and J by 5 bases, with 17 bases between the two germline ends. The CDR3 is 14 residues long.

The V call is TRBV5-1, the J call TRBJ2-5; TRBD1 aligns across 7 bases. Unmatched junction bases numbered 6, after V lost 2 bases and J lost 5 bases. Germline loops: CDR1 SGHRS, CDR2 YFSETQ. CDR3 length: 14 residues. CDR3 bases: TGCGCCAGCAGCTTCGGGACAGACGTCGAGACCCAGTACTTC. Translated: CASSFGTDVETQYF. Full variable domain (missing parts from reference TRBV5-1 and TRBJ2-5): KAGVTQTPRYLIKTRGQQVTLSCSPISGHRSVSWYQQTPGQGLQFLFEYFSETQRNKGNFPGRFSGRQFSNSRSEMNVSTLELGDSALYLCASSFGTDVETQYFGPGTRLLVL.

The genes are TRBV9 and TRBJ1-4; a weak D match, TRBD1 (6 bases). Trimming cost V 4 bases and J 5 bases, with 15 bases left between them. CDR1 SGDLS and CDR2 YYNGEE come from the germline V gene. The CDR3 extends over 15 amino acids. This CDR3 is CASSRYGGANEKLFF. CDR3 sequence (DNA): TGTGCCAGCAGCCGGTATGGGGGCGCGAATGAAAAACTGTTTTTT.

This chain links TRBV19 with TRBJ2-2, with a possible D match to TRBD1 (5 bases). The CDR3 covers 16 residues. Between the trimmed V and J ends, which lost 6 bases and 3 bases, there was a span of 17 bases. CDR1 and CDR2 (germline): LNHDA, SQIVND (reference sequence). CDR3 coding DNA: TGTGCCAGTAGAGACAGCATCGTCGCGGACACCGGGGAGCTGTTTTTT. This sequence encodes CASRDSIVADTGELFF.

The chain uses TRBV7-2 and TRBJ2-7, with D perhaps being TRBD1 or TRBD2 (5 bases each). This CDR3 spans 16 amino acids. Trimming pared 7 bases from V and 0 bases from J, leaving 19 bases between. Germline lookup yields CDR1 SGHTA and CDR2 FQGNSA. The CDR3 DNA reads as TGTGCCAGCACCGAAGGACCTCCAGGGAGCTCCTACGAGCAGTACTTC. Encoded protein: CASTEGPPGSSYEQYF.

The chain couples TRBV28 to TRBJ1-5; D unclear. This CDR3 has 13 residues. CDR1 is MDHEN, CDR2 SYDVKM, per germline. V shed 6 bases and J shed 4 bases, with 10 bases lying between them. The CDR3, as DNA: TGTGCCAGCAGCCTTCCAAGGAATCAGCCCCAGCATTTT. This gives the protein CASSLPRNQPQHF.

This clone showed up just a few times. The V gene is TRBV27, the J gene TRBJ1-6; 11 positions agree with TRBD1. The germline V gene has CDR1 MNHEY and CDR2 SMNVEV (reference sequence). The length of the CDR3 is 15 residues. Unmatched junction bases numbered 2, after V lost 2 bases and J lost 8 bases. In DNA, the CDR3 is TGTGCCAGCAGTTTAGGGACAGGGGGGTATTCACCCCTCCACTTT. Translated, it gives CASSLGTGGYSPLHF.

This chain links TRBV6-5 with TRBJ1-6, with D unclear. CDR1 and CDR2 from the germline V gene are MNHEY and SVGAGI. V was shortened by 2 bases and J by 8 bases, with 10 bases between the two germline ends. The CDR3 consists of 14 residues. CDR3 amino acids: CASSYRVGDSPLHF. The CDR3 DNA is TGTGCCAGCAGTTACAGGGTTGGCGATTCACCCCTCCACTTT.

This clone was counted a single time. V and J are TRBV7-2 and TRBJ1-5; TRBD1 agrees at 9 bases. V lost 6 bases and J lost 5; bases outside the gene matches: 2. In germline, CDR1 is SGHTA, CDR2 FQGNSA. There are 13 residues in the CDR3. CDR3: CASRQGAHQPQHF. The CDR3, as DNA: TGTGCCAGCAGACAGGGGGCCCATCAGCCCCAGCATTTT.

Concerning this clone itself: The sample carries other DNA sequences with the same CDR3. The chain carries TRBV19 and TRBJ1-6; TRBD1 matches at 8 bases. The CDR3 runs 14 residues. CDR1 and CDR2 (germline): LNHDA, SQIVND (reference sequence). After removal of 5 bases from V and 6 bases from J, the junction contained 3 bases not matched to a gene. Here the CDR3 reads CASSQDRVNSPLHF. CDR3 nucleotide sequence: TGTGCCAGTAGTCAGGACAGGGTTAATTCACCCCTCCACTTT.

Concerning this clone itself: Additional DNA sequences in this sample encode the identical CDR3. The rearrangement links TRBV2 to TRBJ2-3; 8 bases agree with TRBD2. Germline-derived CDR1 and CDR2 are SNHLY and FYNNEI. The CDR3 extends over 15 amino acids. The V segment lost 2 bases and the J segment 6 bases; nucleotides outside the gene matches: 7. The CDR3 loop is CASSESLAGSDTQYF. The CDR3 DNA sequence: TGTGCCAGCAGTGAATCCTTAGCGGGGAGTGATACGCAGTATTTT.